Sequencing of this TCR beta chain was carried out in a study of beta chain features in type 1 diabetes. Across the whole study: Healthy donors resembled patients in age, gender and cell yields. Whole-study results and caveats: Moderate but significant shortening of TCRB CDR3s was recorded in all four CD4+ subsets from Type 1 diabetes patients. Relative to healthy donors, patients appeared to have naive, central memory and Treg TCRB repertoires that were more similar.

What was sequenced were expressed TCRB transcripts, since all of the isolated RNA had been reverse transcribed. Generated by immunoSEQ multiplex PCR, the TCRdb table keeps only in-frame clones and is missing some. Of 200,000 to 250,000 clones listed, 16% are singletons. The V gene lost 1 base and the J gene lost 6 bases, with 10 bases spanning the gap. Germline loops: CDR1 KGHSH, CDR2 LQKENI. The CDR3 runs 14 residues. This clone was seen only a few times. Its antigen remains unidentified. What was sequenced was naive CD4+ T cells from blood. This chain uses TRBV18 with TRBJ1-5; weak D call: TRBD1 (5 bases). This clonotype originated in a man aged 30-40 years with type 1 diabetes. The CDR3 spells CASSPRRAGQPQHF. The CDR3 DNA sequence: TGTGCCAGCTCACCACGCAGGGCCGGTCAGCCCCAGCATTTT. The full variable domain, in which reference TRBV18 and TRBJ1-5 provide the parts outside the CDR3, is NAGVMQNPRHLVRRRGQEARLRCSPMKGHSHVYWYRQLPEEGLKFMVYLQKENIIDESGMPKERFSAEFPKEGPSILRIQQVVRGDSAAYFCASSPRRAGQPQHFGDGTRLSIL.